This T cell receptor (beta chain) is from a study of regulatory T cells. On this clone: Its antigen is not known.

The CDR3 is 18 residues long. With 3 bases clipped from V and 2 bases from J, the junction kept 10 bases outside the gene matches. Germline assignment: CDR1 KGHSH and CDR2 LQKENI. Patients, 2 to 39 years old, had expanded memory T-cell proportions. Study-level results: In CD3G-deficient patients, conventional CD4+ T cells were enriched for hydrophobic CDR3 residues at positions 6 and 7.

The PCR used 52 TRBV and 13 TRBJ primers. Sequencing used immunoSEQ multiplex PCR; TCRdb keeps in-frame clones, though not all of them. The sample consists of around 29,000 clones, 93% of them appearing once. The chain recombines TRBV18 with TRBJ2-6; 7 nucleotides line up with TRBD1. The specimen sequenced was conventional CD4+ T cells sorted from blood. The clonotype was recovered from a child aged 2 to 10 with CD3G deficiency. The CDR3 loop is CASSPTMSGGTGANVLTF. CDR3 sequence (DNA): TGTGCCAGCTCACCTACGATGTCAGGGGGAACTGGGGCCAACGTCCTGACTTTC.